The sequence of this TCR beta chain was determined in a study of T cell changes during pregnancy in multiple sclerosis. V was pared by 4 bases and J by 7 bases, with 18 bases between. Germline V CDR1 and CDR2: SGHNT, YYREEE (reference sequence). CDR3 length: 14 residues. Using immunoSEQ multiplex PCR, the repertoire was profiled, and TCRdb retains in-frame clones only, with some absent. The sample comprises roughly 71,000 clones, about 94% of which are singletons, and roughly 1.7% rests with the top ten. The rearrangement uses TRBV5-4 and TRBJ2-7, with a possible D match to TRBD1 (6 bases). The input for sequencing was peripheral blood, taken in the first trimester of pregnancy. This TCR derives from a female donor in good health, enrolled as a control in a pregnancy study. The DNA of the CDR3 is TGTGCCAGCAGCGCAACCGGGACATCGGATGAGCAGTACTTC. Residues: CASSATGTSDEQYF.